These 10 T cell receptor beta chains were sequenced from one sample in a study of response to subunit inactivated influenza vaccine. TCRdb used MiXCR to reprocess the RT-PCR reads, holding one entry per CDR3 protein. The table records approximately 700,000 distinct CDR3 sequences, 11% to 15% of them present only once. The specimen was PBMCs from blood, collected around two weeks before vaccination. Receptor source: a man aged 45-65 years who received an inactivated influenza vaccine.

A word on this clonotype: The junction and the germline gene differ at one end; a read error may be behind it. The gene calls are TRBV27 and TRBJ2-5; the D is unclear. The germline V gene encodes CDR1 MNHEY and CDR2 SMNVEV (reference sequence). The CDR3 totals 16 residues. The CDR3 region has the DNA TGTGCCAGCAGTCCCACGGTTTCATCGGGCCAAGAGACCCAATACTTC. This encodes CASSPTVSSGQETQYF.

This clonotype was counted a few times. This chain connects TRBV7-9 to TRBJ2-2; 11 bases are shared with TRBD2. With V trimmed by 5 bases and J by 1 base, 3 bases remained unmatched. Germline CDR1 SEHNR, CDR2 FQNEAQ (reference sequence). CDR3 length equals 16 residues. The CDR3 is CASSTSGGLNTGELFF. CDR3 coding DNA: TGTGCCAGCAGCACTAGCGGGGGCCTGAACACCGGGGAGCTGTTTTTT.

This rearrangement joins TRBV11-2 to TRBJ2-7; TRBD2 matches 10 bases. Losses at the gene ends were 5 bases for V and 0 bases for J; bases not matched to a gene: 13. This CDR3 has 18 residues. Germline V CDR1 and CDR2: SGHAT, FQNNGV. CDR3 nucleotides: TGTGCCAGCAGCCAGCCCTCCGGGCTAGCGGGGGTCTCCTACGAGCAGTACTTC. It codes for CASSQPSGLAGVSYEQYF.

The chain joins TRBV2 to TRBJ2-7; D might be TRBD1 or TRBD2, each matching 5 bases. V was pared by 6 bases and J by 3 bases, with 21 bases between. CDR3 length equals 16 residues. Germline V lookup: CDR1 SNHLY, CDR2 FYNNEI. CDR3 loop: CASRSTRDHLGYEQYF. The CDR3 DNA follows: TGTGCCAGCAGGAGCACTCGGGACCACCTCGGCTACGAGCAGTACTTC.

The chain is built from TRBV20-1 and TRBJ2-3, with no clear D. With 4 bases removed from V and 5 bases from J, the gap between germline ends came to 16 bases. The CDR3 is made up of 14 amino acids. Germline V gene data show CDR1 as DFQATT and CDR2 as SNEGSKA (reference sequence). This chain's CDR3 is CSATPVSKRDTQYF. In DNA form, the CDR3 reads TGCAGTGCTACCCCGGTATCAAAGAGAGATACGCAGTATTTT.

This clonotype was seen repeatedly, ten times or more. This rearrangement joins TRBV12-3 or TRBV12-4 to TRBJ2-5; 8 bases are shared with TRBD1. The CDR3 runs to 13 residues. J lost 4 bases, V lost 6 bases, and 4 bases had no gene match. The CDR3 spells CASRSTGVETQYF. The CDR3 nucleotides are TGTGCCAGCAGGTCGACAGGGGTAGAGACCCAGTACTTC.

The sample holds a few counts of this clonotype. V and J are TRBV5-1 and TRBJ2-3, with D maybe TRBD2 (7 bases). The germline CDR1 and CDR2 sequences are SGHRS and YFSETQ. The CDR3 is made up of 14 amino acids. The ends were cut back, 5 bases at V and 4 bases at J, with 14 bases in the middle. CDR3 sequence reads: CASSPGGRADTQYF. CDR3 DNA sequence: TGCGCCAGCAGTCCGGGGGGCCGTGCAGATACGCAGTATTTT.

This clonotype has at least ten counts. The chain uses TRBV7-2 and TRBJ2-1; 7 bases map to TRBD2. Germline V gene sequence: CDR1 SGHTA, CDR2 FQGNSA. Trimming at V came to 1 base and at J to 2 bases, leaving 5 bases not matched to a gene. This CDR3 is 16 amino acids long. In nucleotides, the CDR3 is TGTGCCAGCAGCTTAGTGGGCGGGAGAACCTACAATGAGCAGTTCTTC. It specifies CASSLVGGRTYNEQFF.

The table lists this clonotype with many counts. The V and J genes are TRBV7-9 and TRBJ1-1, with TRBD1 matching over 10 bases. This CDR3 contains 17 residues. V dropped 5 bases and J dropped 0; count of bases not matched to a gene: 9. Germline CDR1 reads SEHNR; CDR2 reads FQNEAQ (reference sequence). In nucleotides, the CDR3 is TGTGCCAGCAGCCGTGGACAGGGGGACCTTTTGAACACTGAAGCTTTCTTT. It is translated as CASSRGQGDLLNTEAFF.

In its sample, this clonotype was seen many times. V gene TRBV12-3 or TRBV12-4 combines with J gene TRBJ2-7, with TRBD1 matching over 10 bases. The CDR3 spans 14 residues. Trimming at V came to 5 bases and at J to 7 bases, leaving 8 bases not matched to a gene. The CDR3 bases are TGTGCCAGCAGTCGGCGGACAGGGGGGAGGGAGCAGTACTTC. Encoded protein: CASSRRTGGREQYF.